This T cell receptor beta chain was sequenced during a study of cytomegalovirus exposure and HLA in healthy donors. Findings and caveats of the study: Reported results showed that the classifier diagnosed cytomegalovirus status with high specificity and sensitivity. Specific recognition of CMV antigens was confirmed in vitro for a few chains (all CMV-associated). In the 120 or so validation repertoires, 94% of cluster scores exceeded 0, per a later analysis.

A word on this clone: As yet, its antigen is unknown.

Assay used: immunoSEQ multiplex PCR; TCRdb lists only in-frame clones, some missing. This table has roughly 56,000 clones, 85% to 95% appearing once. This clonotype originated in a man younger than 35 in good health and CMV-seronegative. Specimen: PBMCs.

DNA for the CDR3: TGTGCCAGCTCCCGTATGAGCGGGAGTCCGAATGAGCAGTTCTTC. Translating gives CASSRMSGSPNEQFF. The rearrangement links TRBV4-2 to TRBJ2-1; 8 nucleotides align to TRBD2. J lost 7 bases, V lost 8 bases, and 13 bases had no gene match. This CDR3 region has 15 residues. Germline CDR1 and CDR2: LGHNA and YNFKEQ.